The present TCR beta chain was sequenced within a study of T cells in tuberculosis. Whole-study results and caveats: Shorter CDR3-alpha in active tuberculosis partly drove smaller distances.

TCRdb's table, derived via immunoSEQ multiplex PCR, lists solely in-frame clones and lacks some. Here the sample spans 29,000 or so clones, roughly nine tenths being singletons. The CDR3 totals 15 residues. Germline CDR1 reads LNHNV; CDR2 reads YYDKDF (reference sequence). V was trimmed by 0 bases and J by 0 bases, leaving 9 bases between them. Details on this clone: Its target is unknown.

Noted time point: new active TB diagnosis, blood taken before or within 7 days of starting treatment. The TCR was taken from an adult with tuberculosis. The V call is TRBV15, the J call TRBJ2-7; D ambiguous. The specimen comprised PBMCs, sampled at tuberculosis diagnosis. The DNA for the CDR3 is TGTGCCACCAGCAGAGATATGGGCTCCTCCTACGAGCAGTACTTC. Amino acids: CATSRDMGSSYEQYF.